This section outlines one TCR beta chain sequence together with its context. Its antigen remains undetermined. No quality values exist for individual bases; no much larger clone is one base distant. From the cysteine through the phenylalanine, the CDR3 covers 12 amino acids. Only CDR3 DNA is held: 36 bases, read in frame from base 1. From the germline V gene, CDR1 is SNHLY and CDR2 is FYNNEI. Between the V and J ends, shortened by 8 bases and 2 bases respectively, the junction contains 9 bases. In the prospective study, participants were roughly 18 to 100 years old, resided in 24 geographic areas of the United States, and were enrolled through a virtual design. In the prospective study, participants were assigned to cohorts based on the clinical history participants reported in a screening survey and a study questionnaire. Recovered participants in ImmuneRACE Cohort 3 were defined as having two consecutive negative NP/OP PCR tests, clearance from a healthcare professional, or resolution of symptoms. Each participant in the prospective study had whole blood, serum and a nasopharyngeal or oropharyngeal swab collected by mobile phlebotomists. Additional blood draws and questionnaires over an approximately 2-month period could optionally be provided by prospective study participants. Blood samples from the prospective study were shipped frozen or at room temperature prior to DNA extraction.

These data are taken from a study of blood T cell repertoires in COVID-19 (dated by TCRdb to 2018 to 2021). With regard to the full study: Collaborator samples came from the United States, Italy and Spain and covered acute and convalescent phases of COVID-19. The material from the prospective study consisted of cDNA or gDNA derived from T cells, B-cell-depleted T cells, or PBMCs. Subjects who had been exposed to COVID-19, were actively infected with it, or had recovered from it provided the deeply sampled blood TCRbeta repertoires that made up the dataset. A freely available public database, intended as a resource for researchers studying the immune response to SARS-CoV-2, is where the repertoires were released. The samples were drawn from two sources: the first 160 participants of the ongoing ImmuneRACE study, and 1,000 to 1,500 subjects contributed by 6 global collaborators. The sample metadata nearly always contained a de-identified subject ID, COVID-19 status, age in years and sex. Where available, HLA class I and class II types were taken from metadata supplied by the sample provider and were not determined by assay-based typing.

The research as a whole found: How much clinical and demographic metadata was included differed by source and by participant, and the metadata was provided uncurated.

The immunoSEQ Assay, a bias-controlled multiplex PCR, was used to amplify TCRbeta CDR3 regions from genomic DNA. Per the source publication's procedure: Within the assay, amplification of reference gene primers was used to estimate how many nucleated cells each sample contained. To quantify the absolute abundance of each unique TCRbeta CDR3 rearrangement, sequence reads were collapsed and filtered. For each sample, productive Simpson clonality was calculated as the square root of Simpson's diversity index across productive rearrangements. TCRdb provides this immuneACCESS table in a form limited to in-frame rearrangements. Some clones are lacking; in checked studies, under half of them reflect an unresolved V gene, and why the rest are absent is not known. D and trimming were read from the DNA, whereas the V and J calls and clone size are those reported in that table. This sample is represented by around 430,000 clones; roughly 89% of them were singletons. Of the sample, roughly 9.4% is held by the ten largest clones.

The V and J genes are TRBV2 and TRBJ1-2, with the D gene call left open. The receptor was derived from a woman aged 50 to 65 who had recovered from COVID-19. Sequencing was performed on PBMCs or T cells enriched from blood (not recorded which). The nucleotides read TGTGCCAGCCTAGCGGGGAACTATGGCTACACCTTC. Its translation is CASLAGNYGYTF. Reference TRBV2 and TRBJ1-2 proteins supply the regions before and after the CDR3; the full variable domain is: EPEVTQTPSHQVTQMGQEVILRCVPISNHLYFYWYRQILGQKVEFLVSFYNNEISEKSEIFDDQFSVERPDGSNFTLKIRSTKLEDSAMYFCASLAGNYGYTFGSGTRLTVV.